The present TCR beta chain was sequenced within a study of cytomegalovirus exposure and HLA in healthy donors. Overall study findings and caveats: Usually a TCR sequence was rare, but some public TCRs were found in many donors.

Produced via immunoSEQ multiplex PCR; TCRdb's table is partial and in-frame only. Of around 180,000 clones in the sample, 86% are singletons; the top ten hold about 1.5%. Germline-derived CDR1 and CDR2 are MNHEY and SVGAGI. The V and J ends lost 0 bases and 9 bases respectively, with 12 bases between them. The CDR3 totals 14 residues. This clone occurred once. Its antigen is not identified. The sample comprised PBMCs. The sequence came from a woman younger than 35 in good health and CMV-seronegative. The chain recombines TRBV6-5 with TRBJ2-4; the D gene is possibly TRBD2 (5 bases). As DNA, the CDR3 is TGTGCCAGCAGTTACTCGACCGGGGTAGGCATTCAGTACTTC. The encoded protein is CASSYSTGVGIQYF.